The sequence of this T cell receptor beta chain was determined in a study of regulatory T cells in long-lasting Graves disease. Overall study results and limits: Clonotypes that were public and shared totalled about 2,500 in persistent patients versus 900 to 1,000 in new patients. Persistent disease exhibited a predilection for TRBV28, TRBJ1-2 and TRBJ2-5.

Time point reported: persistent/refractory GD, antithyroid drugs over 5 years with positive TRAb. Scientists built the TCR library using RNA that was extracted from PBMCs. Germline CDR1 and CDR2: LGHDT and YNNKEL (reference sequence). The CDR3 consists of 16 residues. Trimming left V 2 bases short and J 6 bases short, with 14 bases between. In this sample, this clonotype turned up a few times. Its antigen is unknown. The TCR beta library used iRepertoire HTBI primers with Arm-PCR amplification of CDR3. TCRdb called the multiplex PCR reads again in MiXCR, with one record for every CDR3 protein. The sample lists 700,000 or so distinct CDR3 sequences; about 32% were seen once.

The TCR originated in a female donor with Graves disease. The source was peripheral blood mononuclear cells (PBMCs), collected when the disease was refractory, from a patient treated with antithyroid drugs. The chain carries TRBV3-1 and TRBJ1-6; possibly TRBD1 for D (5 bases). This chain's CDR3 is CASSQKGVGRNSPLHF. The CDR3 DNA reads as TGTGCCAGCAGCCAAAAGGGAGTGGGACGTAATTCACCCCTCCACTTT.